Listed below are T cell receptor beta chains from one sample, sequenced in a study of T cell responses to AZD1222 COVID-19 vaccine. Here immunoSEQ multiplex PCR was the method, and the copy in TCRdb shows in-frame clones only, minus some. The sample yields some 190,000 clones, roughly 94% seen once. Material: peripheral blood, obtained 28 days after the second dose of the MenACWY control vaccine. Receptor source: an adult who received the MenACWY meningococcal vaccine as a control. Both conserved end residues are part of each CDR3. D genes are given only for firm matches. Clone size is stated in some rows and not others, as once, few, many or a class when expanded.

d_gene,abundance,v_gene,j_gene,CDR3aa,CDR3nt
NA,NA,TRBV30,TRBJ1-3,CAWAQGRRNTIYF,TGTGCCTGGGCACAGGGTAGGCGAAACACCATATATTTT
NA,few,TRBV3-1/TRBV3-2,TRBJ1-5,CASSRGGVQPQHF,TGTGCCAGCAGCCGGGGCGGGGTACAGCCCCAGCATTTT
NA,NA,TRBV5-6,TRBJ2-1,CASSRYNEQFF,TGTGCCAGCAGCCGATACAATGAGCAGTTCTTC
NA,NA,TRBV7-9,TRBJ2-1,CASSPNVPESSYNEQFF,TGTGCCAGCAGCCCCAATGTACCGGAGAGCTCCTACAATGAGCAGTTCTTC
TRBD2,NA,TRBV7-9,TRBJ2-3,CASSNLAGGPADTQYF,TGTGCCAGCAGCAACCTAGCGGGAGGGCCGGCAGATACGCAGTATTTT
NA,NA,TRBV3-1/TRBV3-2,TRBJ2-7,CASSRIRWGAYEQYF,TGTGCCAGCAGCCGTATCCGGTGGGGGGCCTACGAGCAGTACTTC
NA,NA,TRBV4-1,TRBJ2-7,CASSQEPRVVEQYF,TGCGCCAGCAGCCAAGAACCCCGGGTAGTCGAGCAGTACTTC
NA,NA,TRBV4-1,TRBJ1-3,CASSPGDLSGNTIYF,TGCGCCAGCAGCCCCGGGGACCTCTCTGGAAACACCATATATTTT
TRBD1,NA,TRBV5-1,TRBJ1-1,CASSQDRGTEAFF,TGCGCCAGCAGCCAAGACAGGGGCACTGAAGCTTTCTTT
TRBD1,NA,TRBV19,TRBJ1-2,CASKTGQGNYGYTF,TGTGCCAGTAAAACCGGACAGGGGAACTATGGCTACACCTTC
NA,NA,TRBV5-6,TRBJ2-3,CASSWRQKDTQYF,TGTGCCAGCAGCTGGAGACAGAAAGATACGCAGTATTTT
TRBD1,NA,TRBV6-2/TRBV6-3,TRBJ1-4,CASSYQGAANEKLFF,TGTGCCAGCAGTTACCAGGGGGCAGCTAATGAAAAACTGTTTTTT
NA,few,TRBV4-3,TRBJ2-3,CASSQDFATGTDTQYF,TGCGCCAGCAGCCAAGATTTCGCCACAGGAACAGATACGCAGTATTTT
NA,NA,TRBV30,TRBJ2-7,CAWETRFGSYEQYF,TGTGCCTGGGAGACTAGATTCGGCTCCTACGAGCAGTACTTC
TRBD1,NA,TRBV5-1,TRBJ2-4,CASSTDRADAKNIQYF,TGCGCCAGCAGCACGGACAGGGCAGACGCCAAAAACATTCAGTACTTC
NA,NA,TRBV12-3/TRBV12-4,TRBJ1-1,CASTLDPNTEAFF,TGTGCCAGCACCCTAGACCCGAACACTGAAGCTTTCTTT
NA,NA,TRBV27,TRBJ2-2,CASSLGGTGELFF,TGTGCCAGCAGTCTAGGGGGCACCGGGGAGCTGTTTTTT
NA,once,TRBV6-5,TRBJ1-4,CAIKRQANEKLFF,TGTGCCATCAAGCGACAGGCTAATGAAAAACTGTTTTTT
NA,NA,TRBV4-1,TRBJ2-7,CASSGTGTYYEQYF,TGCGCCAGCAGCGGCACTGGCACCTACTACGAGCAGTACTTC
NA,NA,TRBV3-1/TRBV3-2,TRBJ1-4,CASSQRGDEKLFF,TGTGCCAGCAGCCAACGGGGCGATGAAAAACTGTTTTTT
NA,NA,TRBV6-2/TRBV6-3,TRBJ1-5,CASSYQNLKPQHF,TGTGCCAGCAGTTACCAGAATTTGAAGCCCCAGCATTTT
TRBD1,NA,TRBV27,TRBJ2-2,CASSSPGTGAGDTGELFF,TGTGCCAGCAGTTCCCCCGGGACAGGGGCGGGTGACACCGGGGAGCTGTTTTTT
TRBD2,NA,TRBV19,TRBJ2-7,CASSLSWGEGYEQYF,TGTGCCAGTAGCCTATCCTGGGGGGAGGGCTACGAGCAGTACTTC
NA,NA,TRBV2,TRBJ2-7,CASSPRSPSYEQYF,TGTGCCAGCAGTCCTCGGTCCCCCTCCTACGAGCAGTACTTC
NA,NA,TRBV7-2,TRBJ1-6,CASSNIPLPLHF,TGTGCCAGCAGCAACATCCCCCTACCCCTCCACTTT
NA,NA,TRBV5-8,TRBJ1-2,CASEQGVYGYTF,TGTGCCAGTGAACAGGGCGTCTATGGCTACACCTTC
TRBD1,NA,TRBV24-1,TRBJ2-3,CATSDFKDRQDTQYF,TGTGCCACCAGTGATTTTAAGGACAGGCAAGATACGCAGTATTTT
TRBD1,NA,TRBV18,TRBJ1-5,CASSPTKGRGLEPQHF,TGTGCCAGCTCACCCACCAAGGGGAGGGGGCTTGAGCCCCAGCATTTT
NA,NA,TRBV28,TRBJ1-5,CASSSGLFNQPQHF,TGTGCCAGCAGTTCGGGACTTTTCAATCAGCCCCAGCATTTT
TRBD2,NA,TRBV5-1,TRBJ2-7,CASSAGSGSNEQYF,TGCGCCAGCAGCGCCGGTAGCGGGAGCAACGAGCAGTACTTC
NA,once,TRBV7-9,TRBJ2-7,CASSLTGNYEQYF,TGTGCCAGCAGCTTAACAGGAAACTACGAGCAGTACTTC
TRBD1,once,TRBV3-1/TRBV3-2,TRBJ1-6,CASRQGQGNSPLHF,TGTGCCAGCAGACAGGGGCAGGGGAATTCACCCCTCCACTTT
NA,NA,TRBV7-9,TRBJ1-2,CASSRGQVNYGYTF,TGTGCCAGCAGCCGCGGGCAGGTGAACTATGGCTACACCTTC
NA,NA,TRBV5-1,TRBJ1-1,CASSTGFTEAFF,TGCGCCAGCAGCACCGGGTTCACTGAAGCTTTCTTT
NA,NA,TRBV20-1,TRBJ1-2,CSASPAGAAYGYTF,TGCAGTGCTAGTCCCGCTGGGGCCGCCTATGGCTACACCTTC
TRBD1,few,TRBV5-1,TRBJ2-2,CASSPGQGQSTGELFF,TGCGCCAGCAGCCCCGGACAGGGGCAAAGCACCGGGGAGCTGTTTTTT
NA,NA,TRBV7-2,TRBJ1-2,CASSLEGPTNYGYTF,TGTGCCAGCAGCTTAGAGGGGCCCACTAACTATGGCTACACCTTC
TRBD1,NA,TRBV3-1/TRBV3-2,TRBJ1-5,CASSTGGGPQHF,TGTGCCAGCAGCACAGGGGGCGGGCCCCAGCATTTT